Listed below are T cell receptor beta chains from one sample, sequenced in a study of OX40 agonist ivuxolimab in advanced cancers. Repertoires were generated with immunoSEQ multiplex PCR, while TCRdb's copy carries only in-frame clones and drops some. Found here are some 74,000 clones, roughly 83% of them singletons; the top ten hold about 6.9%. The input for sequencing was CD4+ or CD8+ T cells sorted from blood, taken in a trial of the OX40 agonist ivuxolimab. All receptors derive from an adult with an advanced solid tumor such as melanoma, head and neck, liver or kidney cancer. The CDR3 runs from the conserved cysteine through the conserved F or W. The order of the fields is D gene, V gene, J gene, clone size, CDR3 protein, CDR3 DNA. A D gene is named only where the DNA matches it firmly. Expanded clones get a size class; other rows say once, few or many, or leave the size out.

.	TRBV7-8	TRBJ2-7	.	CASSIIQGEQYF	TGTGCCAGCAGCATAATTCAGGGCGAGCAGTACTTC
TRBD2	TRBV7-3	TRBJ2-1	.	CASSLSAGGVVYEQFF	TGTGCCAGCAGCTTGTCGGCGGGAGGGGTTGTGTATGAGCAGTTCTTC
.	TRBV2	TRBJ1-5	.	CASSEAWQGQPQHF	TGTGCCAGCAGTGAAGCATGGCAAGGTCAGCCCCAGCATTTT
TRBD1	TRBV5-1	TRBJ2-1	.	CASSLRSGGNGEQFF	TGCGCCAGCAGCTTGAGGTCAGGGGGAAATGGTGAGCAGTTCTTC
.	TRBV21-1	TRBJ2-3	.	CASSNRASRARDTQYF	TGTGCCAGCAGCAATCGGGCGTCTAGGGCCCGGGATACGCAGTATTTT
.	TRBV7-8	TRBJ1-6	few	CASRLDSSYNSPLHF	TGTGCCAGCAGATTAGACAGCTCCTATAATTCACCCCTCCACTTT
.	TRBV21-1	TRBJ2-3	.	CASSESGANLRGGDTQYF	TGTGCCAGCAGCGAATCAGGGGCGAATCTACGAGGAGGAGATACGCAGTATTTT
.	TRBV6-5	TRBJ1-2	.	CASSYAGGGGYTF	TGTGCCAGCAGTTACGCTGGTGGGGGTGGCTACACCTTC
.	TRBV7-2	TRBJ2-5	.	CASSSGHSQETQYF	TGTGCCAGCAGCTCGGGACATTCCCAAGAGACCCAGTACTTC
.	TRBV19	TRBJ1-2	few	CASTRDSDYGYTF	TGTGCCAGTACCCGAGATTCGGATTATGGCTACACCTTC
TRBD1	TRBV7-9	TRBJ2-3	.	CASSLDGTGRADTQYF	TGTGCCAGCAGCTTAGACGGGACAGGGAGAGCAGATACGCAGTATTTT
TRBD1	TRBV19	TRBJ1-1	.	CASYRGVLIPEAFF	TGTGCCAGCTACAGGGGGGTTTTGATTCCTGAAGCTTTCTTT
.	TRBV18	TRBJ2-3	.	CASSPPGLTDTQYF	TGTGCCAGCTCACCCCCGGGATTAACAGATACGCAGTATTTT
TRBD1	TRBV6-5	TRBJ1-5	.	CASSPRDRVHQPQHF	TGTGCCAGCAGCCCGCGGGACAGAGTTCATCAGCCCCAGCATTTT
.	TRBV6-1	TRBJ2-3	.	CAGRDSWSTDTQYF	TGTGCCGGGCGGGACTCGTGGAGCACAGATACGCAGTATTTT
.	TRBV9	TRBJ2-7	.	CASSVGGSSYEQYF	TGTGCCAGCAGCGTAGGAGGGAGCTCCTACGAGCAGTACTTC
.	TRBV30	TRBJ1-6	.	CASTGSRALHF	TGTGCCAGCACGGGAAGCCGGGCCCTCCACTTT
TRBD2	TRBV6-1	TRBJ2-7	.	CASIPGLAGAYEQYF	TGTGCCAGCATTCCAGGACTAGCGGGGGCCTACGAGCAGTACTTC
.	TRBV5-4	TRBJ1-4	.	CASSSQGKNEKLFF	TGTGCCAGCAGCTCTCAGGGAAAGAATGAAAAACTGTTTTTT
.	TRBV6-5	TRBJ1-1	.	CASSYGGTEAFF	TGTGCCAGCAGTTACGGGGGTACTGAAGCTTTCTTT
.	TRBV19	TRBJ1-1	.	CASRMIMNTEAFF	TGTGCCAGTAGGATGATTATGAACACTGAAGCTTTCTTT
.	TRBV19	TRBJ1-2	few	CASISSGLEMRGYTF	TGTGCCAGTATTTCCTCGGGACTCGAAATGAGGGGCTACACCTTC